The 3 T cell receptor beta chains presented below share a single source sample, sequenced in a study of T cell changes during pregnancy in multiple sclerosis. Assay: immunoSEQ multiplex PCR; the TCRdb copy retains only in-frame clones and omits some. The sample includes 23,000 or so clones, 86% seen only once; the top ten take around 8%. The sequencing here drew on CD8+ T cells from peripheral blood mononuclear cells, taken in the first trimester of pregnancy. The origin of the receptors is a female donor in good health, enrolled as a control in a pregnancy study.

This chain joins TRBV11-2 and TRBJ2-7; 11 nucleotides align to TRBD2. J gave up 2 bases and V 5 bases, and 2 bases lay outside the gene matches. The CDR3 is made up of 14 amino acids. From germline, CDR1 is SGHAT and CDR2 FQNNGV. The CDR3 sequence is CASSLAGGTYEQYF. DNA of the CDR3: TGTGCCAGCAGCCTAGCGGGGGGAACCTACGAGCAGTACTTC. The full variable domain, its missing parts supplied by reference TRBV11-2 and TRBJ2-7, is EAGVAQSPRYKIIEKRQSVAFWCNPISGHATLYWYQQILGQGPKLLIQFQNNGVVDDSQLPKDRFSAERLKGVDSTLKIQPAKLEDSAVYLCASSLAGGTYEQYFGPGTRLTVT.

V is TRBV13 and J is TRBJ2-4; 7 bases map to TRBD2. This CDR3 spans 15 amino acids. In germline, CDR1 is PRHDT, CDR2 FYEKMQ (reference sequence). V lost 5 bases and J lost 1; bases outside the gene matches: 5. CDR3 nucleotide sequence: TGTGCCAGCAGCCCCTTGGGGGGGGCCAAAAACATTCAGTACTTC. It yields the protein CASSPLGGAKNIQYF.

Only one count was recorded for this clone. V is TRBV5-1 and J is TRBJ2-1; 9 bases match TRBD2. The CDR3 runs 15 residues. Trimming at V came to 4 bases and at J to 9 bases, leaving 11 bases not matched to a gene. Germline values: CDR1 SGHRS, CDR2 YFSETQ. CDR3 DNA: TGCGCCAGCAGCCCATTCATAGCGGGGGAGGGTGAGCAGTTCTTC. This codes for CASSPFIAGEGEQFF.